These 2 T cell receptor beta chains came from one sample sequenced in a study of CD8 T cell repertoires and HIV-1 epitope variants. TCRdb keeps only in-frame clones here, not all; method: immunoSEQ multiplex PCR. The repertoire holds about 7,100 clones, just over 65% seen once, with 42% in the top ten. These receptors' targets are unknown. The sequenced sample was cultured CD8+ T cells derived from PBMCs. The source of these receptors is a male donor with HIV.

This clone was seen more than once but under ten times. V is TRBV2 and J is TRBJ1-6; D remains ambiguous. Germline V gene data show CDR1 as SNHLY and CDR2 as FYNNEI. This CDR3 contains 16 residues. V gave up 2 bases and J gave up 5 bases, with 13 bases separating them. The DNA for the CDR3 is TGTGCCAGCAGTGAAAGTGTGGTGCAGAATAATTCACCCCTCCACTTT. This translates into CASSESVVQNNSPLHF.

CDR3 sequence reads: CASSLGREGTEAFF. CDR3 in DNA: TGTGCCAGCAGCTTAGGTCGGGAGGGCACTGAAGCTTTCTTT. V gene TRBV7-9 combines with J gene TRBJ1-1; D is ambiguous. The CDR3 contains 14 residues. V was trimmed by 1 base and J by 4 bases, leaving 10 bases between them. Germline CDR1 and CDR2: SEHNR and FQNEAQ (reference sequence).